This T cell receptor (beta chain) was identified during a study of blood T cell repertoires in COVID-19. Study details: COVID-19 samples, acute and convalescent, were from the United States, Italy and Spain. Sample material is recorded as cDNA or gDNA derived from T cells, B-cell-depleted T cells, or PBMCs.

Authors' analysis steps: Using reference gene primer amplification, nucleated cell counts were estimated. TCRdb's table, derived via immunoSEQ multiplex PCR, lists solely in-frame clones and lacks some. V, J and clone size were drawn from that table, and D and trimming were deduced from the DNA. The sample lists over 40,000 clones, approximately 80% occurring once. Germline V gene sequence: CDR1 SNHLY, CDR2 FYNNEI. The CDR3 has 17 amino acids. V shed 2 bases and J 0 bases; nucleotides not matched to a gene: 6. The sample consisted of peripheral blood. The rearrangement links TRBV2 to TRBJ1-3; 8 nucleotides agree with TRBD1. This TCR was recovered from a woman aged 55-69 years with acute or convalescent COVID-19. The CDR3 DNA reads TGTGCCAGCAGTGAAAGGACAGGGCTAAGCTCTGGAAACACCATATATTTT. It yields the protein CASSERTGLSSGNTIYF.